The TCR beta chain described here comes from a study of blood T cell repertoires in COVID-19. This CDR3 has 15 residues. J gave up 2 bases and V 1 base, and 5 bases lay outside the gene matches. The germline V gene encodes CDR1 SGHAT and CDR2 FQNNGV. As originally analysed: Nucleated cell counts were estimated from reference gene primer amplification. Sequencing was performed with immunoSEQ multiplex PCR; in TCRdb, only in-frame clones are kept and a portion is missing. The V and J calls and the clone size are those of that table, but D and trimming were determined from the DNA. The repertoire consists of about 220,000 clones, with more than 65% occurring once and the leading ten covering about 2%.

The TCR sequence derives from a man aged 40-55 years who had recovered from COVID-19. Sequencing used peripheral blood. The rearrangement uses TRBV11-2 and TRBJ2-7; the match to TRBD1 covers 7 bases. CDR3 sequence reads: CASSLASGTAYEQYF. CDR3 DNA sequence: TGTGCCAGCAGCTTAGCCTCCGGGACAGCCTACGAGCAGTACTTC.